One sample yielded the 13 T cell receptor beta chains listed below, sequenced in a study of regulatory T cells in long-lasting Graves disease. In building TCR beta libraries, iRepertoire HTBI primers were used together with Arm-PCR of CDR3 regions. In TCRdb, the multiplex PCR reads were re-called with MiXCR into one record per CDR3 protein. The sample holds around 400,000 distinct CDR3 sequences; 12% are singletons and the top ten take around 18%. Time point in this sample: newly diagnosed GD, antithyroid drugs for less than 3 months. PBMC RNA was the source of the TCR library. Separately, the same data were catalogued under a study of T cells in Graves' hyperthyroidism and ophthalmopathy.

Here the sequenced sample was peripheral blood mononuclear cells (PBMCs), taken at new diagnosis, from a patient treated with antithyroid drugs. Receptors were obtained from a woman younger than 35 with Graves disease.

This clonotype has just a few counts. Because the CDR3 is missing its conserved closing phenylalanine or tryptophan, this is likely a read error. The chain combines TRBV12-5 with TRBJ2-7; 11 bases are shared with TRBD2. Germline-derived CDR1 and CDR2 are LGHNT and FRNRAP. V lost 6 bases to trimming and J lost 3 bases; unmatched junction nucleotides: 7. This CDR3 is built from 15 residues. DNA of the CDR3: TGTGCTAGTGGCCCCGGGACTAGCGGAGTCTACGAGCAGTACCTC. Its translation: CASGPGTSGVYEQYL.

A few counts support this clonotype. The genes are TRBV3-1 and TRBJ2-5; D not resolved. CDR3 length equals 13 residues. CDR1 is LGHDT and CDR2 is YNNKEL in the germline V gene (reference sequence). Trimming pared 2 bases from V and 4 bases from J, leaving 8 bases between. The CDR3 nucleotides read TGTGCCAGCAGCCAATATGTTGGAGAGACCCAGTACTTC. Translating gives CASSQYVGETQYF.

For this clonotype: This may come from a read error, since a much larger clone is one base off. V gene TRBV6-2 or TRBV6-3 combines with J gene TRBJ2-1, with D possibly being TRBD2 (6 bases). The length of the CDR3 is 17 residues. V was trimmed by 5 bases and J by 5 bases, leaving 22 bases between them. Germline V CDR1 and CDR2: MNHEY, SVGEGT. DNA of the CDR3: TGTGCCAGCAGTGATCGAGAAACACGATGGACTAACAATGAGCAGTTCTTC. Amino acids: CASSDRETRWTNNEQFF.

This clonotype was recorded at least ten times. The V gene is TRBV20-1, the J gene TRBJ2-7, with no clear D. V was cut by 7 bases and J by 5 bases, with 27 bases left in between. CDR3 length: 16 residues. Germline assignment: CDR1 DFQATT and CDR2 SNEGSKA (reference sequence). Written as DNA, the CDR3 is TGCAGTGTTATCCTCCGGCTCCCTACCGGGTCGGACGAGCAGTACTTC. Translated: CSVILRLPTGSDEQYF.

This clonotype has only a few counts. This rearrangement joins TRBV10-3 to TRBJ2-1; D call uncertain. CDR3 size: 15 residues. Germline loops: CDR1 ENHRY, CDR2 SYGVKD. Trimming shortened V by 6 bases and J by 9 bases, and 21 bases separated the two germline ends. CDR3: CAIRYTGEQLSEQFF. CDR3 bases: TGTGCCATCAGGTACACGGGCGAGCAGCTCAGTGAGCAGTTCTTC.

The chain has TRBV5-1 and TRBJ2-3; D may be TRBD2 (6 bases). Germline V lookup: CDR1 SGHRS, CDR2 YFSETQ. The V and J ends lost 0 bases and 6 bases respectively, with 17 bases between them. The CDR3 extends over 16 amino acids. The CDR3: CASSLGGGTPSDTQYF. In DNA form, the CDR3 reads TGCGCCAGCAGCTTGGGTGGCGGGACCCCTTCGGATACGCAGTATTTT.

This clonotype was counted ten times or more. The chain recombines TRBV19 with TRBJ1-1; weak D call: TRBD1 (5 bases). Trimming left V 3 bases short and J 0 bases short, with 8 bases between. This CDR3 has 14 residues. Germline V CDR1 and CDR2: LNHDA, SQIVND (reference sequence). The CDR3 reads CASSIGAMNTEAFF. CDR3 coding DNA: TGTGCCAGTAGTATTGGGGCGATGAACACTGAAGCTTTCTTT.

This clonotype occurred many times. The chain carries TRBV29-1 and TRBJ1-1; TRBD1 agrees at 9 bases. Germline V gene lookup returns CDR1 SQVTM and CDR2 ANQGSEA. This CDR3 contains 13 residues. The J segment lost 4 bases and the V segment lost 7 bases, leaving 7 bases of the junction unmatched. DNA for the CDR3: TGCAGCGCCGGACAGGGGCTTGGCACTGAAGCTTTCTTT. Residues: CSAGQGLGTEAFF. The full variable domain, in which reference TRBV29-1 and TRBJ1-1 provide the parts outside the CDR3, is SAVISQKPSRDICQRGTSLTIQCQVDSQVTMMFWYRQQPGQSLTLIATANQGSEATYESGFVIDKFPISRPNLTFSTLTVSNMSPEDSSIYLCSAGQGLGTEAFFGQGTRLTVV.

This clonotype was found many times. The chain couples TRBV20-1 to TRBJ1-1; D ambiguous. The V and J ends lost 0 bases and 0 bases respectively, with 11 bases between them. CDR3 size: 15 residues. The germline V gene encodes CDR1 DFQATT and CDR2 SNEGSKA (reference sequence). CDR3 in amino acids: CSARDLGSMNTEAFF. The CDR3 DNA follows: TGCAGTGCTAGAGATCTGGGCAGCATGAACACTGAAGCTTTCTTT.

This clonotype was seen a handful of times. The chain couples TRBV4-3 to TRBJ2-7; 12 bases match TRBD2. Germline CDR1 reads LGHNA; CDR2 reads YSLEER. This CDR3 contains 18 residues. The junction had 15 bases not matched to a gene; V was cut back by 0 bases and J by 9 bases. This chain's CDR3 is CASSQDIRLAGGYEVQYF. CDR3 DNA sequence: TGCGCCAGCAGCCAAGATATTAGGCTAGCGGGAGGGTACGAGGTGCAGTACTTC.

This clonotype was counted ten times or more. The CDR3 region has the DNA TGCAGCGTTCCACTAGCGGCGAGCCAAGAGACCCAGTACTTC. This codes for CSVPLAASQETQYF. The chain uses TRBV29-1 and TRBJ2-5; 8 bases line up with TRBD2. This CDR3 has 14 residues. V dropped 5 bases and J dropped 1; count of bases not matched to a gene: 6. Germline V gene lookup returns CDR1 SQVTM and CDR2 ANQGSEA.

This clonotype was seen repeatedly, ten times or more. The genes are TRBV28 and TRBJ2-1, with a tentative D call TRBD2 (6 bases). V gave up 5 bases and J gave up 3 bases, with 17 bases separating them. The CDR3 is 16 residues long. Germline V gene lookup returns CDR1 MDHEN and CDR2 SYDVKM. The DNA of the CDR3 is TGTGCCAGCAGTCTAGCAGGTGGGGGAGGCTACAATGAGCAGTTCTTC. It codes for CASSLAGGGGYNEQFF.

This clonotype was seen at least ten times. The CDR3 is CSARRFSGKETQYF. The CDR3 DNA reads TGCAGTGCTAGAAGATTTAGCGGGAAAGAGACCCAGTACTTC. This chain links TRBV20-1 with TRBJ2-5, with TRBD2 matching over 8 bases. The CDR3 is 14 amino acids. Germline CDR1 is DFQATT and CDR2 is SNEGSKA (reference sequence). V shed 2 bases and J 3 bases; nucleotides not matched to a gene: 5.